A selection of T cell receptor beta chains follows, all from one sample in a study of TIL therapy for anti-PD-1-resistant metastatic lung cancer. Sequenced by immunoSEQ multiplex PCR; TCRdb stores in-frame clones only, minus some. The sample lists about 49,000 clones; 79% were seen once. Here the sequenced sample was blood, taken at baseline. These receptors came from a man in his 70s with non-small cell lung cancer. Both conserved end residues are part of each CDR3. A D gene is named only where the DNA matches it firmly. The size field is filled for only some rows; it gives once, few, many or a size class.

CDR3 length,D gene,V gene,J gene,clone size,CDR3 protein,CDR3 DNA
16,TRBD2,TRBV7-2,TRBJ2-3,NA,CASSISSGRSTDTQYF,TGTGCCAGCAGCATTTCTAGCGGGAGGAGCACAGATACGCAGTATTTT
17,NA,TRBV21-1,TRBJ2-5,NA,CASSKRTSGTGEETQYF,TGTGCCAGCAGCAAACGGACTTCCGGGACAGGGGAAGAGACCCAGTACTTC
15,TRBD2,TRBV28,TRBJ2-2,NA,CASSLSTSGTGELFF,TGTGCCAGCAGTCTTTCGACTAGCGGGACCGGGGAGCTGTTTTTT
16,NA,TRBV29-1,TRBJ2-5,NA,CSALLRGGQTQETQYF,TGCAGCGCTCTATTGCGGGGCGGGCAGACCCAAGAGACCCAGTACTTC
15,NA,TRBV19,TRBJ2-2,NA,CASSVGAMGTGELFF,TGTGCCAGTAGTGTCGGGGCGATGGGCACCGGGGAGCTGTTTTTT
15,TRBD1,TRBV25-1,TRBJ2-1,NA,CASSDARGRYNEQFF,TGTGCCAGCAGTGATGCCAGGGGGCGGTACAATGAGCAGTTCTTC
14,TRBD1,TRBV6-1,TRBJ1-1,NA,CASSALGQGYEAFF,TGTGCCAGCAGTGCTTTGGGACAGGGATATGAAGCTTTCTTT
14,NA,TRBV28,TRBJ1-5,NA,CASSLVSVNQPQHF,TGTGCCAGCAGTTTAGTGTCAGTTAATCAGCCCCAGCATTTT
13,NA,TRBV7-9,TRBJ2-7,NA,CASSLGVAYEQYF,TGTGCCAGCAGCTTAGGGGTGGCTTACGAGCAGTACTTC
11,TRBD2,TRBV30,TRBJ2-1,NA,CAWTSGGEQFF,TGTGCCTGGACCTCGGGGGGTGAGCAGTTCTTC
15,TRBD2,TRBV27,TRBJ2-3,NA,CASSSASGRRDTQYF,TGTGCCAGCAGTTCGGCTAGCGGGAGGAGGGATACGCAGTATTTT
13,NA,TRBV6-6,TRBJ2-1,NA,CASSPSRGYEQFF,TGTGCCAGCAGTCCTAGCCGTGGCTATGAGCAGTTCTTC
17,TRBD2,TRBV11-1,TRBJ2-1,NA,CASRSTSGRALTGEQFF,TGTGCCAGCAGATCGACTAGCGGGAGGGCCTTGACAGGTGAGCAGTTCTTC
16,TRBD1,TRBV6-5,TRBJ1-1,NA,CASSYQSGQGNTEAFF,TGTGCCAGCAGTTACCAATCGGGACAGGGGAACACTGAAGCTTTCTTT
12,NA,TRBV19,TRBJ1-3,NA,CASSIPGNTIYF,TGTGCCAGTAGTATTCCGGGAAACACCATATATTTT
11,NA,TRBV2,TRBJ2-1,few,CASSYSREQFF,TGTGCCAGCAGCTATAGTCGTGAGCAGTTCTTC
15,NA,TRBV18,TRBJ2-7,NA,CASSPPRPVENEQYF,TGTGCCAGCTCACCACCGAGGCCCGTGGAAAACGAGCAGTACTTC
15,NA,TRBV7-3,TRBJ2-1,NA,CASSLTGGTYNEQFF,TGTGCCAGCAGCTTAACGGGAGGGACATACAATGAGCAGTTCTTC
13,NA,TRBV7-6,TRBJ2-3,NA,CASSPSSTDTQYF,TGTGCCAGCAGCCCCTCTAGCACAGATACGCAGTATTTT
15,TRBD2,TRBV14,TRBJ2-3,once,CASSRERGRTDTQYF,TGTGCCAGCAGTCGAGAGCGGGGCCGCACAGATACGCAGTATTTT
15,TRBD1,TRBV19,TRBJ2-5,NA,CASSGDRSPGETQYF,TGTGCCAGTAGTGGGGACAGGTCCCCAGGGGAGACCCAGTACTTC
13,NA,TRBV4-1,TRBJ2-4,NA,CASSPPGNGIQYF,TGCGCCAGCAGCCCCCCAGGGAACGGCATTCAGTACTTC
12,NA,TRBV6-5,TRBJ2-7,NA,CASSFVGSEQYF,TGTGCCAGCAGTTTTGTAGGGTCGGAGCAGTACTTC
14,TRBD1,TRBV5-1,TRBJ2-5,NA,CASSVSGTGETQYF,TGCGCCAGCAGCGTGTCGGGGACAGGAGAGACCCAGTACTTC
16,TRBD1,TRBV10-3,TRBJ1-4,NA,CAISDRPGQSNEKLFF,TGTGCCATCAGTGATCGGCCGGGACAGAGTAATGAAAAACTGTTTTTT
13,NA,TRBV28,TRBJ2-7,NA,CASRTGAALEQYF,TGTGCCAGCAGGACGGGAGCAGCGTTAGAGCAGTACTTC
13,TRBD1,TRBV28,TRBJ1-5,NA,CASSWTGNQPQHF,TGTGCCAGCAGTTGGACAGGGAATCAGCCCCAGCATTTT
17,TRBD2,TRBV7-8,TRBJ2-1,NA,CASSLAVREGQYNEQFF,TGTGCCAGCAGCTTAGCGGTGCGGGAGGGCCAGTACAATGAGCAGTTCTTC
15,NA,TRBV7-3,TRBJ1-1,few,CASSFSPVRDTEAFF,TGTGCCAGCAGCTTCAGTCCGGTGAGGGACACTGAAGCTTTCTTT
14,NA,TRBV4-2,TRBJ2-7,NA,CASSQEYGLYEQYF,TGTGCCAGCAGCCAAGAGTACGGACTCTACGAGCAGTACTTC
17,TRBD1,TRBV18,TRBJ1-2,NA,CASSPQRDRESSYGYTF,TGTGCCAGCTCACCACAGAGGGACAGAGAATCAAGCTATGGCTACACCTTC
16,TRBD1,TRBV7-2,TRBJ1-5,NA,CASSLSRDRGRQPQHF,TGTGCCAGCAGCTTATCCCGGGACAGGGGGCGTCAGCCCCAGCATTTT
13,NA,TRBV6-5,TRBJ1-2,NA,CASSGRYNYGYTF,TGTGCCAGCAGTGGTCGCTATAACTATGGCTACACCTTC
18,TRBD1,TRBV28,TRBJ2-7,once,CASSLFGRWGQGAYEQYF,TGTGCCAGCAGTTTATTTGGTCGTTGGGGACAGGGTGCGTACGAGCAGTACTTC
13,NA,TRBV10-3,TRBJ1-1,NA,CASSYQGIAEAFF,TGTGCCAGCAGTTATCAGGGTATAGCTGAAGCTTTCTTT
14,TRBD2,TRBV5-1,TRBJ2-5,NA,CASSLSLAEETQYF,TGCGCCAGCAGCCTCTCACTAGCGGAAGAGACCCAGTACTTC
17,NA,TRBV14,TRBJ2-3,once,CASSQVRQALTQDTQYF,TGTGCCAGCAGCCAAGTTCGGCAGGCCCTTACACAGGATACGCAGTATTTT
11,NA,TRBV30,TRBJ2-7,many,CACRGLYEQYF,TGTGCCTGCCGTGGTCTGTACGAGCAGTACTTC
13,NA,TRBV11-1,TRBJ2-2,medium-sized,CASSLTDTGELFF,TGTGCCAGCAGCTTGACGGACACCGGGGAGCTGTTTTTT
17,NA,TRBV7-9,TRBJ2-7,NA,CASSSPPQGTYSYEQYF,TGTGCCAGCAGCTCCCCACCGCAGGGGACCTACTCCTACGAGCAGTACTTC
15,NA,TRBV27,TRBJ2-2,NA,CASSLGLVNTGELFF,TGTGCCAGCAGTTTAGGGCTAGTCAACACCGGGGAGCTGTTTTTT
17,NA,TRBV18,TRBJ1-4,NA,CASSPPRGGNRDEKLFF,TGTGCCAGCTCACCACCGAGGGGAGGGAACCGTGATGAAAAACTGTTTTTT
15,NA,TRBV7-9,TRBJ2-1,NA,CASSLDGSSYNEQFF,TGTGCCAGCAGCTTAGACGGAAGCTCCTACAATGAGCAGTTCTTC
15,NA,TRBV4-2,TRBJ2-3,NA,CASSQVEKTTDTQYF,TGTGCCAGCAGCCAAGTGGAGAAAACCACAGATACGCAGTATTTT
12,NA,TRBV2,TRBJ1-2,NA,CASGTSGYGYTF,TGTGCCAGTGGGACTTCGGGGTATGGCTACACCTTC
17,NA,TRBV7-2,TRBJ2-6,NA,CASSPQVSASGANVLTF,TGTGCCAGCAGCCCCCAGGTCTCGGCCTCTGGGGCCAACGTCCTGACTTTC